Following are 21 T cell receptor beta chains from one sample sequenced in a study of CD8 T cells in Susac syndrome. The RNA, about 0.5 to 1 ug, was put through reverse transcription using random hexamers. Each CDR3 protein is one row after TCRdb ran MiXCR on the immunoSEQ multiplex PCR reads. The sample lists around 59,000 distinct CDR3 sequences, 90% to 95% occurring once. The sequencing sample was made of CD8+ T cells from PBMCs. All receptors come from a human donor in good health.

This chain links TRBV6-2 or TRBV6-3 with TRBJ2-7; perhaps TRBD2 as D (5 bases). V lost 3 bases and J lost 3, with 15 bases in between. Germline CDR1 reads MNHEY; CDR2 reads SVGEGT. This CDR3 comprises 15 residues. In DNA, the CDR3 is TGTGCCAGCAGTTATAGCGTCCAGCCAATCTACGAGCAGTACTTC. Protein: CASSYSVQPIYEQYF.

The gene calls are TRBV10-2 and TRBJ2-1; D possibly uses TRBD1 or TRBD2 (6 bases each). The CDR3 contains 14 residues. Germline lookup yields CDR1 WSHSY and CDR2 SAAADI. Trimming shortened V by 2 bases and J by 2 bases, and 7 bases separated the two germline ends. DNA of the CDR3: TGCGCCAGCAGTGAGGGGGGGCCCTACAATGAGCAGTTCTTC. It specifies CASSEGGPYNEQFF.

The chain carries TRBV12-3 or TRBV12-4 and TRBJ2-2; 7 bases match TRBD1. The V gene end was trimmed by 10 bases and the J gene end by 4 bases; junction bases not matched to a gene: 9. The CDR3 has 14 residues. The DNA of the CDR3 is TGTGCCACCACGGACAGGCCCTTCACCGGGGAGCTGTTTTTT. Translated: CATTDRPFTGELFF.

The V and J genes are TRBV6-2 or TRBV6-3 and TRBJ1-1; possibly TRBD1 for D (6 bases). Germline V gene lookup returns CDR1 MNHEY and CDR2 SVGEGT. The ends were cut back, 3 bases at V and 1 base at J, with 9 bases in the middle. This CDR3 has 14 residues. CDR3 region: CASSYDRKNTEAFF. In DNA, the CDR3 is TGTGCCAGCAGTTATGACAGGAAGAACACTGAAGCTTTCTTT.

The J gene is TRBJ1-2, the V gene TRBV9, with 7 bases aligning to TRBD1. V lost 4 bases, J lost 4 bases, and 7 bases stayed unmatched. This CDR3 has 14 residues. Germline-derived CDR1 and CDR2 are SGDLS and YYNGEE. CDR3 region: CASSPDRAPYGYTF. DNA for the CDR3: TGTGCCAGCAGCCCCGACAGGGCGCCCTATGGCTACACCTTC.

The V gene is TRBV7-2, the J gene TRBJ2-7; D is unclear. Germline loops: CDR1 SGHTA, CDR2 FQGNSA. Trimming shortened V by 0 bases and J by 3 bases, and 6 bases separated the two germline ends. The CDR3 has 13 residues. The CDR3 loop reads CASSLASRYEQYF. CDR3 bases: TGTGCCAGCAGCTTAGCGTCCCGCTACGAGCAGTACTTC.

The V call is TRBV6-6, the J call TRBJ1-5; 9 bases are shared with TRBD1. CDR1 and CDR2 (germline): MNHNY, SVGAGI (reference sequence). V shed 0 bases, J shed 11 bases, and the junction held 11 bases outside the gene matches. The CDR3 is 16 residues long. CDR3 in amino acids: CASSYSTRDRAKAQHF. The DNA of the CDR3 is TGTGCCAGCAGTTACTCTACCCGGGACAGGGCGAAGGCCCAGCATTTT.

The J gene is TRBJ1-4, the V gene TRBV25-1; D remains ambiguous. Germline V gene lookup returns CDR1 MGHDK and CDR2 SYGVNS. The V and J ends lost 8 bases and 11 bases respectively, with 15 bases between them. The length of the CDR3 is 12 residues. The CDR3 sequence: CASGFTSHKLFF. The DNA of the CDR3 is TGTGCCAGCGGCTTTACATCTCATAAACTGTTTTTT.

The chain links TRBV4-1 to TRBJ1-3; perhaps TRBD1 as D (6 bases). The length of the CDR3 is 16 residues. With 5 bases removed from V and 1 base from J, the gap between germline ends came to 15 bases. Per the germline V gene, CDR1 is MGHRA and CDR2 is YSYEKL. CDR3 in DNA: TGCGCCAGCAGCGTACAGGGTTTGGGGTCTGGAAACACCATATATTTT. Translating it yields CASSVQGLGSGNTIYF.

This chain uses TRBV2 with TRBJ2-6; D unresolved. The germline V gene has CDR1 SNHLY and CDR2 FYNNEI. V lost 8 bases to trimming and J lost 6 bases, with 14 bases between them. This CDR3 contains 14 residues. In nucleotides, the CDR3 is TGTGCCAGCTCCGAGGCAGGAACGGCCAACGTCCTGACTTTC. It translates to CASSEAGTANVLTF. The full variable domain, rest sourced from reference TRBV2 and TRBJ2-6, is EPEVTQTPSHQVTQMGQEVILRCVPISNHLYFYWYRQILGQKVEFLVSFYNNEISEKSEIFDDQFSVERPDGSNFTLKIRSTKLEDSAMYFCASSEAGTANVLTFGAGSRLTVL.

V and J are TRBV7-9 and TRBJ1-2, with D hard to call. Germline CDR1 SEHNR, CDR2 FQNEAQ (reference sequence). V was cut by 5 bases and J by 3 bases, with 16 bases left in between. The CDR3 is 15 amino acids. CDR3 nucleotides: TGTGCCAGCAGCCCCCCGCTGGGTTGGGACTATGGCTACACCTTC. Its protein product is CASSPPLGWDYGYTF. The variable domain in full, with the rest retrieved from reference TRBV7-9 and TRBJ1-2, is DTGVSQNPRHKITKRGQNVTFRCDPISEHNRLYWYRQTLGQGPEFLTYFQNEAQLEKSRLLSDRFSAERPKGSFSTLEIQRTEQGDSAMYLCASSPPLGWDYGYTFGSGTRLTVV.

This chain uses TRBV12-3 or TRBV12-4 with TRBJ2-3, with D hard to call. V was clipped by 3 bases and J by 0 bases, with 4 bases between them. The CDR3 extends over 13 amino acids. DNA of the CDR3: TGTGCCAGCAGTTTTGGTAGCACAGATACGCAGTATTTT. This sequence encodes CASSFGSTDTQYF.

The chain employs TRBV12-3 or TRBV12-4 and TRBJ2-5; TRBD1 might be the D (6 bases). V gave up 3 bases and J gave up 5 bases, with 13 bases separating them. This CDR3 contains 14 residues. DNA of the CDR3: TGTGCCAGCAGTTTGGAAGGGGGTCGGGAGACCCAGTACTTC. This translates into CASSLEGGRETQYF.

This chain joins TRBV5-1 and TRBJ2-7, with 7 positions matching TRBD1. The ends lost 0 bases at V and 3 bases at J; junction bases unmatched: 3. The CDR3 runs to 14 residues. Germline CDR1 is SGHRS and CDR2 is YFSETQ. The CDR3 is CASSLGTGNYEQYF. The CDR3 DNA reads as TGCGCCAGCAGCTTGGGGACAGGTAACTACGAGCAGTACTTC.

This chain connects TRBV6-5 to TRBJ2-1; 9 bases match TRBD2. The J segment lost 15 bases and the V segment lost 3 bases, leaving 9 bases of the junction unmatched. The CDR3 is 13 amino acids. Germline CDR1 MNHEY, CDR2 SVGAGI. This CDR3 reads CASSYSSGTSRFF. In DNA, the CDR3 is TGTGCCAGCAGTTATTCTTCTGGGACTAGCAGGTTCTTC.

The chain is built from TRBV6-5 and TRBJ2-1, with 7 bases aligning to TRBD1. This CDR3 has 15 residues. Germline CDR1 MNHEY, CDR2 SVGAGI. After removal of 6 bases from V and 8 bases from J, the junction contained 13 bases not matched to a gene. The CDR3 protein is CASSQRQGLYHEQFF. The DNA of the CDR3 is TGTGCCAGCAGCCAGCGACAGGGCCTATACCATGAGCAGTTCTTC.

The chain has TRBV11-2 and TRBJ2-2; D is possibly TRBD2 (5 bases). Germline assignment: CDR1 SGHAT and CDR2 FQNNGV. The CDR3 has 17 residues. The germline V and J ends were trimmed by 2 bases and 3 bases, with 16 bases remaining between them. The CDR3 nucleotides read TGTGCCAGCAGCTTACATTCCGGGGTTCTGTACACCGGGGAGCTGTTTTTT. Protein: CASSLHSGVLYTGELFF.

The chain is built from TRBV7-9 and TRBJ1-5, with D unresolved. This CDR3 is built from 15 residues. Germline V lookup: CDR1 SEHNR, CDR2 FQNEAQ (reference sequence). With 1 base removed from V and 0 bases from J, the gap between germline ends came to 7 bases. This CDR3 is CASSLGEDSNQPQHF. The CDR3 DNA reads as TGTGCCAGCAGCTTAGGTGAAGATAGCAATCAGCCCCAGCATTTT.

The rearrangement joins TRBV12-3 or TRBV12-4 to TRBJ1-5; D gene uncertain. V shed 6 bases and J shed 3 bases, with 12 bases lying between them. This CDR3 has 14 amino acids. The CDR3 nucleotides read TGTGCCAGCAGCCCTCTCGGGTTCAATCAGCCCCAGCATTTT. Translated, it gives CASSPLGFNQPQHF.

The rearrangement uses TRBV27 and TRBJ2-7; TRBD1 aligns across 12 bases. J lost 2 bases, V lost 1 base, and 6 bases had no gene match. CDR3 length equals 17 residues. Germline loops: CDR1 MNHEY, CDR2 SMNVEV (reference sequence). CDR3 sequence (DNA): TGTGCCAGCAGTTTATTGGGGACAGGGGGCAGCCCCTACGAGCAGTACTTC. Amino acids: CASSLLGTGGSPYEQYF.

DNA for the CDR3: TGCGCCAGCAGCCTCAAATTTGGGGCATCATCCTATGGCTACACCTTC. It encodes CASSLKFGASSYGYTF. The chain has TRBV4-1 and TRBJ1-2; D perhaps matches TRBD1 (5 bases). CDR1 is MGHRA, CDR2 YSYEKL, per germline. The CDR3 has 16 residues. The germline V and J ends were trimmed by 4 bases and 4 bases, with 19 bases remaining between them.